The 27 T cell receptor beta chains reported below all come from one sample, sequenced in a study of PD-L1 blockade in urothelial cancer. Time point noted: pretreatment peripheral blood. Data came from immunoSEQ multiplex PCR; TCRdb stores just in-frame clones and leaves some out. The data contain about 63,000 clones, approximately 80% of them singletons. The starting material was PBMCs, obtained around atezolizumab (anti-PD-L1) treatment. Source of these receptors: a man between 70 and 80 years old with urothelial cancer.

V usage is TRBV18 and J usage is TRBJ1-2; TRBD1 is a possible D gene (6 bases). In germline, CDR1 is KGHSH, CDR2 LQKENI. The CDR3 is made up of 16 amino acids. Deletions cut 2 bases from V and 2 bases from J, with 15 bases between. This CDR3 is CASSPGLGRGNYGYTF. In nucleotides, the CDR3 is TGTGCCAGCTCACCAGGGCTCGGTAGGGGGAACTATGGCTACACCTTC. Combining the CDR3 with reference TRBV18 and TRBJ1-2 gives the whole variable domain NAGVMQNPRHLVRRRGQEARLRCSPMKGHSHVYWYRQLPEEGLKFMVYLQKENIIDESGMPKERFSAEFPKEGPSILRIQQVVRGDSAAYFCASSPGLGRGNYGYTFGSGTRLTVV.

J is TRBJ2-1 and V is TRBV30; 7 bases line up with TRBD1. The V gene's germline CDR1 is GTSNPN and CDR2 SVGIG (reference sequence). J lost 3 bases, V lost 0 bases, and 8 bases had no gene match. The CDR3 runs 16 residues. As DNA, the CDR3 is TGTGCCTGGAGTGTACAACGGACAGGAATCTACAATGAGCAGTTCTTC. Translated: CAWSVQRTGIYNEQFF.

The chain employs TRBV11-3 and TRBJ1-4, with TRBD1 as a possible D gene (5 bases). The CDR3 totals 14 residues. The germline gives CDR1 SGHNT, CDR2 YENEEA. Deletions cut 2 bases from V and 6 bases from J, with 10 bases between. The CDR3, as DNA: TGTGCCAGCAGCTTAACGGGGACTGATGAAAAACTGTTTTTT. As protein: CASSLTGTDEKLFF.

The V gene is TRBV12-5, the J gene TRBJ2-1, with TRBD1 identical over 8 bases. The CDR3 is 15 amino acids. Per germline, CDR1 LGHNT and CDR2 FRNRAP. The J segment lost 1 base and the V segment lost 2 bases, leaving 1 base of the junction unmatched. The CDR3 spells CASGLQGASYNEQFF. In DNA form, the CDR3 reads TGTGCTAGTGGTTTGCAGGGGGCGTCCTACAATGAGCAGTTCTTC.

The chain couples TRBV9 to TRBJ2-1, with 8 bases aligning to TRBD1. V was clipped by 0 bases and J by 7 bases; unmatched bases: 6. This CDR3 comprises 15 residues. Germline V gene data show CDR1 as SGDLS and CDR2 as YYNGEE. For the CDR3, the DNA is TGTGCCAGCAGCGTAGGGGGCAGGGGGCTTAATGAGCAGTTCTTC. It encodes CASSVGGRGLNEQFF. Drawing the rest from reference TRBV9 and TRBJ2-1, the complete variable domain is DSGVTQTPKHLITATGQRVTLRCSPRSGDLSVYWYQQSLDQGLQFLIQYYNGEERAKGNILERFSAQQFPDLHSELNLSSLELGDSALYFCASSVGGRGLNEQFFGPGTRLTVL.

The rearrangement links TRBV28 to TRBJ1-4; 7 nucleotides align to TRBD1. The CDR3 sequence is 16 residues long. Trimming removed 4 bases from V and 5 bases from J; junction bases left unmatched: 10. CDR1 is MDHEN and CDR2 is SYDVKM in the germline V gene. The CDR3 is CASSSFPGTENEKLFF. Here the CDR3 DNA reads TGTGCCAGCAGTTCTTTTCCCGGGACAGAGAATGAAAAACTGTTTTTT. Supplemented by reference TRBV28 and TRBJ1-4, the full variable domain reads DVKVTQSSRYLVKRTGEKVFLECVQDMDHENMFWYRQDPGLGLRLIYFSYDVKMKEKGDIPEGYSVSREKKERFSLILESASTNQTSMYLCASSSFPGTENEKLFFGSGTQLSVL.

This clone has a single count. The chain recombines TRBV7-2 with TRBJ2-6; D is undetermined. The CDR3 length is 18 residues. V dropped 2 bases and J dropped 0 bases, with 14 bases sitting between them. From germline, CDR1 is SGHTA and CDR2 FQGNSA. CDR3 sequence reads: CASSLNGVSASGANVLTF. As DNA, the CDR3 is TGTGCCAGCAGCTTAAATGGTGTCAGCGCCTCTGGGGCCAACGTCCTGACTTTC.

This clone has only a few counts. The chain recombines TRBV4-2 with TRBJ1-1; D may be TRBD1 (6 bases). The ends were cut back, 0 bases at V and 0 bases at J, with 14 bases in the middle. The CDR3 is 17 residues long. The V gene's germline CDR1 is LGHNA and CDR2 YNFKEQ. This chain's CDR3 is CASSQDAVAGVNTEAFF. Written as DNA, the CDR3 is TGTGCCAGCAGCCAAGATGCCGTGGCAGGGGTGAACACTGAAGCTTTCTTT.

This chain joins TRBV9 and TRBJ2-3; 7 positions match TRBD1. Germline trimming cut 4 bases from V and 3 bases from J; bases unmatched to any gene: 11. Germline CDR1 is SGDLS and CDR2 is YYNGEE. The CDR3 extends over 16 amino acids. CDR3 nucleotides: TGTGCCAGCAGCTTAGAGGGGGCAAGTAGGACAGATACGCAGTATTTT. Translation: CASSLEGASRTDTQYF.

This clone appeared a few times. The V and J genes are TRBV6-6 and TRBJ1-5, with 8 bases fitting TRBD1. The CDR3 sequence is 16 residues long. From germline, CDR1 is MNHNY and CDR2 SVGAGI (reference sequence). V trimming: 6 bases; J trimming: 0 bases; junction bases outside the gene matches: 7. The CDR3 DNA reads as TGTGCCAGCAGCCGTGGACAGGGCAATAGCAATCAGCCCCAGCATTTT. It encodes CASSRGQGNSNQPQHF.

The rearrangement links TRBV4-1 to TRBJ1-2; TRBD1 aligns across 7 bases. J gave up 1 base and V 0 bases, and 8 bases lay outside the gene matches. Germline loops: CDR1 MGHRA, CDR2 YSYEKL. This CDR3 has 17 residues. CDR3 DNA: TGCGCCAGCAGCCAAGACCAGGGGGACCGAATTAACTATGGCTACACCTTC. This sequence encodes CASSQDQGDRINYGYTF.

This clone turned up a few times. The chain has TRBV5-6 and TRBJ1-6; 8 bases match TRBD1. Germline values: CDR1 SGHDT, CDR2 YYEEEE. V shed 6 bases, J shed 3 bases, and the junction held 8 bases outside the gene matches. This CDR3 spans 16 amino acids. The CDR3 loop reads CASTPSTGDYNSPLHF. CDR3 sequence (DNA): TGTGCCAGCACCCCATCGACAGGGGACTATAATTCACCCCTCCACTTT.

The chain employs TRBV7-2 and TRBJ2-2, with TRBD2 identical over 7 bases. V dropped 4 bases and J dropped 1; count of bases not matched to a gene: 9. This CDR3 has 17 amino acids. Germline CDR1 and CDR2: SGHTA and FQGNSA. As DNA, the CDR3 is TGTGCCAGCAGCTCTAGACTTAGCGGGCTGAACACCGGGGAGCTGTTTTTT. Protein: CASSSRLSGLNTGELFF.

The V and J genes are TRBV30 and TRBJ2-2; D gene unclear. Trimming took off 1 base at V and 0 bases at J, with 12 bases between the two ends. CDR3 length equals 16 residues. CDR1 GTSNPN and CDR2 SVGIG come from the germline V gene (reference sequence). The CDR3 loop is CAWSGRGGANTGELFF. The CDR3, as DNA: TGTGCCTGGAGTGGTAGAGGCGGCGCGAACACCGGGGAGCTGTTTTTT.

In DNA, the CDR3 is TGTGCCAGCAGCGCCACTAGCGGGAGTTACAATGAGCAGTTCTTC. It encodes CASSATSGSYNEQFF. The J gene is TRBJ2-1, the V gene TRBV7-7, with 11 bases that match TRBD2. V lost 5 bases to trimming and J lost 4 bases; unmatched junction nucleotides: 4. Germline loops: CDR1 SSHAT, CDR2 FNYEAQ (reference sequence). The CDR3 totals 15 residues.

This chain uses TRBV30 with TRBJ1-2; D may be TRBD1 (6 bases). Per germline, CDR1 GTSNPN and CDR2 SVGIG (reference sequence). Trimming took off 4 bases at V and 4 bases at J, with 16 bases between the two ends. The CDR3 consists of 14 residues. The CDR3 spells CAWTHRDGFYGYTF. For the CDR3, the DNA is TGTGCCTGGACCCACAGGGACGGATTCTATGGCTACACCTTC.

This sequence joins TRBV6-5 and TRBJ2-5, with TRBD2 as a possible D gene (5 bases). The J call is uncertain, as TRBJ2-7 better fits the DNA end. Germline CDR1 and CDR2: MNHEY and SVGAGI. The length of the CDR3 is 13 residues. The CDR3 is CASSYSKGSEQYF. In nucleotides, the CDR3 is TGTGCCAGCAGTTACTCGAAAGGGAGCGAGCAGTACTTC.

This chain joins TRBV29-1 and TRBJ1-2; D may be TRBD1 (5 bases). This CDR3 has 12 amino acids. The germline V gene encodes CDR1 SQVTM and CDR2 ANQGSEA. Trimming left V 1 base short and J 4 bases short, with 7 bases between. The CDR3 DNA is TGCAGCGTTGAAGGGACACCCTATGGCTACACCTTC. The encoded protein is CSVEGTPYGYTF. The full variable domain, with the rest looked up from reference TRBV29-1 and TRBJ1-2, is SAVISQKPSRDICQRGTSLTIQCQVDSQVTMMFWYRQQPGQSLTLIATANQGSEATYESGFVIDKFPISRPNLTFSTLTVSNMSPEDSSIYLCSVEGTPYGYTFGSGTRLTVV.

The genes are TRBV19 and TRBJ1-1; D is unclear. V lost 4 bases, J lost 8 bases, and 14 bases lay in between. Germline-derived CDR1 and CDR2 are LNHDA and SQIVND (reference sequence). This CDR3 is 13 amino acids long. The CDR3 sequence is CASSTRVSDEAFF. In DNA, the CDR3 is TGTGCCAGTAGTACGCGGGTTTCCGACGAAGCTTTCTTT.

The chain's CDR3 is CASSSSKDRATNEKLFF. The CDR3 DNA sequence: TGTGCCAGCAGCTCCTCAAAAGACAGGGCAACTAATGAAAAACTGTTTTTT. J is TRBJ1-4 and V is TRBV5-4; 7 bases are shared with TRBD1. Germline CDR1 is SGHNT and CDR2 is YYREEE (reference sequence). The CDR3 has 17 residues. With V trimmed by 3 bases and J by 0 bases, 8 bases remained unmatched.

The CDR3 loop reads CASNRDSSPYEQYF. DNA of the CDR3: TGTGCCAGCAACCGGGACAGTTCCCCCTACGAGCAGTACTTC. The chain couples TRBV25-1 to TRBJ2-7, with 7 bases identical to TRBD1. The V segment lost 7 bases and the J segment 2 bases; nucleotides outside the gene matches: 8. Germline loops: CDR1 MGHDK, CDR2 SYGVNS. The CDR3 extends over 14 amino acids.

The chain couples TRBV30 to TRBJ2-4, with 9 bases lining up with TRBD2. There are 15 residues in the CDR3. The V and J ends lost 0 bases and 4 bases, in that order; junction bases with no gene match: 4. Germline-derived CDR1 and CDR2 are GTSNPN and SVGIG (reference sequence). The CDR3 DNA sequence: TGTGCCTGGAGTGTACCCACTAGCGGGAAAAACATTCAGTACTTC. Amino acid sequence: CAWSVPTSGKNIQYF.

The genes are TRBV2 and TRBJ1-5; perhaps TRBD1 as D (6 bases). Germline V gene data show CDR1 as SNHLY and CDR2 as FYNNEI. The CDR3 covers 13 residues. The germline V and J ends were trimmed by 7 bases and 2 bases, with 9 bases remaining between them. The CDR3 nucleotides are TGTGCCAGCAAGGGGGACGGCAATCAGCCCCAGCATTTT. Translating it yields CASKGDGNQPQHF.

CDR3 coding DNA: TGTGCCAGTAGTTCCTGGGACACATCAAGCAATCAGCCCCAGCATTTT. Its translation is CASSSWDTSSNQPQHF. The genes are TRBV19 and TRBJ1-5, with D tentatively TRBD1 (6 bases). Germline V CDR1 and CDR2: LNHDA, SQIVND (reference sequence). V shed 5 bases and J shed 1 base, with 15 bases lying between them. The CDR3 sequence is 16 residues long.

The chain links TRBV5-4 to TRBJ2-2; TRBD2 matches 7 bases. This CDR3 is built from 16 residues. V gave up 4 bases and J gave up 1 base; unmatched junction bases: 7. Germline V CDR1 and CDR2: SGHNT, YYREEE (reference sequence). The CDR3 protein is CASSPKAGLNTGELFF. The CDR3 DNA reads TGTGCCAGCAGCCCTAAAGCGGGGCTGAACACCGGGGAGCTGTTTTTT.

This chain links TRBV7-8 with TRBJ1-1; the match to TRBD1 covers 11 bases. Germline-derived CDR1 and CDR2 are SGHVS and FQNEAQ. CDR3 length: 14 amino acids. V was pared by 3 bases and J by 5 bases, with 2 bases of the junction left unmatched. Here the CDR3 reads CASSFGTGGTEAFF. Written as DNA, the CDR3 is TGTGCCAGCAGCTTCGGGACAGGGGGAACTGAAGCTTTCTTT. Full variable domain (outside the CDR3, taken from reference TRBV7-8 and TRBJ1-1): GAGVSQSPRYKVAKRGQDVALRCDPISGHVSLFWYQQALGQGPEFLTYFQNEAQLDKSGLPSDRFFAERPEGSVSTLKIQRTQQEDSAVYLCASSFGTGGTEAFFGQGTRLTVV.

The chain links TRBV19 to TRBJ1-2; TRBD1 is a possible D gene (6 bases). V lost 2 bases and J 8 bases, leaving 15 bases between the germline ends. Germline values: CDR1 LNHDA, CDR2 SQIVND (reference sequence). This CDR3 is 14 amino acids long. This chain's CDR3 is CASSIMSRGGGYTF. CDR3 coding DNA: TGTGCCAGTAGTATAATGTCCAGGGGCGGAGGCTACACCTTC.